These 27 T cell receptor beta chains originate from one sample sequenced in a study of CD8+CD57+ T cells in acquired aplastic anemia (dated by TCRdb to about 2018). Instrument used: Illumina HiSeq 2000. Genomic DNA served as template for TCR beta VDJ combination and CDR3 sequence profiling. TCRdb applied fastp at Q25 and MiXCR to the public reads, then kept only in-frame beta chains. Each CDR3 protein gets just one entry, which takes the most common genes and DNA from the rows behind it. This sample has about 140,000 distinct CDR3 sequences in its table, and 41% of those were observed once. The top ten clonotypes cover more than 7% of the sample. The sequencing sample was made of sorted CD4+, CD8+, or CD8+CD57+ T cells (not recorded which) from PBMCs. All receptors come from a human donor in good health, serving as a control.

This clonotype was counted at least ten times. The V gene is TRBV19, the J gene TRBJ2-4; 9 nucleotides line up with TRBD2. The CDR3 is 12 residues long. CDR1 is LNHDA, CDR2 SQIVND, per germline (reference sequence). CDR3 region: CEGTSNKNIQYF. In DNA, the CDR3 is TGTGAGGGGACTAGCAACAAAAACATTCAGTACTTC.

The chain combines TRBV2 with TRBJ1-2; unclear D gene. Trimming took off 7 bases at V and 4 bases at J, with 13 bases between the two ends. CDR3 length: 13 amino acids. Germline V lookup: CDR1 SNHLY, CDR2 FYNNEI. The CDR3 DNA follows: TGTGCCAGCACAAGGGAAACGGCCTATGGCTACACCTTC. It codes for CASTRETAYGYTF.

Only a few counts were recorded for this clonotype. J is TRBJ2-1 and V is TRBV5-1, with D perhaps matching TRBD1 or TRBD2 (5 bases each). The CDR3 runs to 17 residues. V lost 6 bases to trimming and J lost 4 bases, with 23 bases between them. Per the germline V gene, CDR1 is SGHRS and CDR2 is YFSETQ. CDR3 coding DNA: TGCGCCAGCAACCCGGGGCAAGATGAGCTTTTTTACAATGAGCAGTTCTTC. Translation: CASNPGQDELFYNEQFF. The variable domain in full, completed from reference TRBV5-1 and TRBJ2-1, reads KAGVTQTPRYLIKTRGQQVTLSCSPISGHRSVSWYQQTPGQGLQFLFEYFSETQRNKGNFPGRFSGRQFSNSRSEMNVSTLELGDSALYLCASNPGQDELFYNEQFFGPGTRLTVL.

This clonotype was recorded many times. The rearrangement links TRBV5-8 to TRBJ2-5; TRBD1 or TRBD2 may be the D gene (5 bases each). This CDR3 spans 15 amino acids. Germline V gene sequence: CDR1 SGHTS, CDR2 YDEGEE. With 1 base removed from V and 5 bases from J, the gap between germline ends came to 15 bases. The CDR3 sequence is CASSLSQRGRETQYF. The DNA for the CDR3 is TGTGCCAGCAGCTTGTCGCAACGGGGCAGGGAGACCCAGTACTTC.

The chain combines TRBV20-1 with TRBJ1-2; D is ambiguous. V dropped 6 bases and J dropped 2 bases, with 16 bases sitting between them. Germline V gene lookup returns CDR1 DFQATT and CDR2 SNEGSKA (reference sequence). The CDR3 contains 14 residues. Written as DNA, the CDR3 is TGCAGTGCCAGCACGCGGACCACCAACTATGGCTACACCTTC. Translated: CSASTRTTNYGYTF.

The chain recombines TRBV15 with TRBJ1-5; 7 nucleotides agree with TRBD1. V trimming: 10 bases; J trimming: 8 bases; junction bases outside the gene matches: 8. Germline V lookup: CDR1 LNHNV, CDR2 YYDKDF (reference sequence). The CDR3 length is 12 residues. DNA for the CDR3: TGTGCCAGCATAGGGGGCTTGGAGCCCCAGCATTTT. Residues: CASIGGLEPQHF.

In this sample, this clonotype turned up many times. The V gene is TRBV20-1, the J gene TRBJ1-1; D is possibly TRBD1 (5 bases). The CDR3 extends over 16 amino acids. Deletions cut 0 bases from V and 5 bases from J, with 19 bases between. Germline lookup yields CDR1 DFQATT and CDR2 SNEGSKA (reference sequence). For the CDR3, the DNA is TGCAGTGCTAGAGATGCGGCGAGGGGCGCAGGAACTGAAGCTTTCTTT. It encodes CSARDAARGAGTEAFF.

The chain employs TRBV7-9 and TRBJ2-5, with TRBD2 as a possible D gene (6 bases). The V gene lost 5 bases and the J gene lost 5 bases, with 12 bases spanning the gap. The CDR3 covers 13 residues. Germline CDR1 reads SEHNR; CDR2 reads FQNEAQ (reference sequence). In nucleotides, the CDR3 is TGTGCCAGCAGCACTGGGACTTGGGAGACCCAGTACTTC. Amino acid sequence: CASSTGTWETQYF.

The chain couples TRBV10-3 to TRBJ1-6; 12 nucleotides line up with TRBD1. The CDR3 is 17 amino acids. Germline V gene sequence: CDR1 ENHRY, CDR2 SYGVKD. J gave up 7 bases and V 4 bases, and 8 bases lay outside the gene matches. The DNA for the CDR3 is TGTGCCATCAGTGCCCGCGGGACAGGGGGCTCAAATTCACCCCTCCACTTT. As protein: CAISARGTGGSNSPLHF.

This clonotype appeared many times. The genes are TRBV20-1 and TRBJ2-1, with a tentative D call TRBD2 (6 bases). V shed 6 bases and J shed 1 base, with 19 bases lying between them. CDR1 and CDR2 (germline): DFQATT, SNEGSKA (reference sequence). This CDR3 contains 16 residues. CDR3: CSATLGGAESYNEQFF. The CDR3 DNA follows: TGCAGTGCCACCTTGGGGGGAGCAGAATCCTACAATGAGCAGTTCTTC.

The V gene is TRBV18, the J gene TRBJ1-1; a possible D gene is TRBD1 (6 bases). Germline CDR1 and CDR2: KGHSH and LQKENI. The length of the CDR3 is 14 residues. V dropped 3 bases and J dropped 5 bases, with 13 bases sitting between them. The CDR3, as DNA: TGTGCCAGCTCACCGAGAACAGGGAGGACTGAAGCTTTCTTT. Protein sequence: CASSPRTGRTEAFF.

This clonotype was seen ten or more times. The gene calls are TRBV10-3 and TRBJ1-1; 9 nucleotides align to TRBD1. CDR1 is ENHRY and CDR2 is SYGVKD in the germline V gene. The CDR3 sequence is 14 residues long. Germline trimming cut 6 bases from V and 5 bases from J; bases unmatched to any gene: 7. This CDR3 reads CAISPGTGSTEAFF. CDR3 sequence (DNA): TGTGCCATCAGCCCCGGGACAGGGAGTACTGAAGCTTTCTTT.

Note on this clonotype: The conserved phenylalanine or tryptophan normally closing the CDR3 is absent here, so this likely arose from a read error. J is TRBJ1-1 and V is TRBV7-2; D is perhaps TRBD1 (6 bases). With 5 bases removed from V and 4 bases from J, the gap between germline ends came to 14 bases. There are 14 residues in the CDR3. Germline V gives CDR1 SGHTA, CDR2 FQGNSA. Written as DNA, the CDR3 is TGTGCCAGCAGCACCCGGACAGTATCCACTGAAGCTTTCCTT. It encodes CASSTRTVSTEAFL.

Regarding this clonotype: At one end, the junction sequence differs from germline, possibly due to a read error. This chain uses TRBV11-2 with TRBJ2-6; 8 bases line up with TRBD2. CDR1 and CDR2 (germline): SGHAT, FQNNGV. The CDR3 consists of 17 residues. Here the CDR3 DNA reads TGTGCCAGCAGCTTATCCAGCGGGAGAGCTGGGGCCAACGTCCTGGCTTTC. Its translation is CASSLSSGRAGANVLAF.

This clonotype was found a few times. A read error may explain this, as a much larger clone is one base away. The chain recombines TRBV2 with TRBJ1-1; the D is unclear. Germline CDR1 and CDR2: SNHLY and FYNNEI. The CDR3 covers 11 residues. The CDR3, as DNA: TGTGCCAGCAAAGTCGCCACTGAAGCTTCCTTT. It encodes CASKVATEASF. The full variable domain, completed using reference TRBV2 and TRBJ1-1, is EPEVTQTPSHQVTQMGQEVILRCVPISNHLYFYWYRQILGQKVEFLVSFYNNEISEKSEIFDDQFSVERPDGSNFTLKIRSTKLEDSAMYFCASKVATEASFGQGTRLTVV.

This clonotype was recorded at least ten times. The chain links TRBV25-1 to TRBJ1-2; 12 bases agree with TRBD1. The CDR3 is 13 amino acids. Germline V gene sequence: CDR1 MGHDK, CDR2 SYGVNS. Trimming removed 4 bases from V and 10 bases from J; junction bases left unmatched: 4. CDR3 residues: CASSARDRGPYTF. The CDR3 DNA reads as TGTGCCAGCAGTGCCCGGGACAGGGGGCCCTACACCTTC.

There are many counts of this clonotype. This sequence joins TRBV20-1 and TRBJ2-3; 9 bases agree with TRBD1. Trimming cost V 3 bases and J 2 bases; bases outside gene matches: 15. The CDR3 loop spans 18 amino acids. Germline CDR1 DFQATT, CDR2 SNEGSKA (reference sequence). Written as DNA, the CDR3 is TGCAGTGCTAGGGACGAAATCCGGGGACAGGGATACACAGATACGCAGTATTTT. It yields the protein CSARDEIRGQGYTDTQYF.

This clonotype was detected ten times or more. J is TRBJ2-5 and V is TRBV5-8, with D possibly matching TRBD2 (5 bases). The germline V and J ends were trimmed by 0 bases and 3 bases, with 18 bases remaining between them. This CDR3 comprises 17 residues. The germline V gene has CDR1 SGHTS and CDR2 YDEGEE. The CDR3 DNA is TGTGCCAGCAGCTTGGTCCCCGGGTCCAGGAGGAAAGAGACCCAGTACTTC. It translates to CASSLVPGSRRKETQYF.

In this sample, this clonotype turned up many times. A junction boundary mismatches the germline segment, possibly from a read error. This chain connects TRBV5-1 to TRBJ2-1; 10 bases line up with TRBD1. The CDR3 contains 12 residues. CDR1 SGHRS and CDR2 YFSETQ come from the germline V gene. The CDR3 here is CASNLDRGEQFF. CDR3 nucleotide sequence: TGCGCCAGCAACTTGGACAGGGGGGAACAGTTCTTC.

The rearrangement links TRBV20-1 to TRBJ2-3; D gene ambiguous. This CDR3 spans 10 amino acids. Trimming removed 6 bases at V and 4 bases at J, with 5 bases between. Germline V gene data show CDR1 as DFQATT and CDR2 as SNEGSKA (reference sequence). CDR3 sequence reads: CSARADTQYF. CDR3 nucleotides: TGCAGTGCACGGGCAGATACGCAGTATTTT.

Regarding this clonotype: Relative to the germline gene, one junction end is altered; a read error may explain this. V gene TRBV6-1 combines with J gene TRBJ1-2; weak D call: TRBD1 (6 bases). This CDR3 is 14 amino acids long. Germline lookup yields CDR1 MNHNS and CDR2 SASEGT. The CDR3 nucleotides are TGTCCCAGCAGTAGCCGTTCCGGGGGCGATGGCTACACCTTC. This encodes CPSSSRSGGDGYTF.

The rearrangement joins TRBV11-1 to TRBJ2-3; 9 bases map to TRBD1. The CDR3 contains 15 residues. V lost 6 bases and J lost 1; bases outside the gene matches: 5. Germline CDR1 and CDR2: SGHAT and FQDESV (reference sequence). This CDR3 is CASSPGTGRTDTQYF. DNA for the CDR3: TGTGCCAGCAGTCCCGGGACAGGGCGCACAGATACGCAGTATTTT.

This clonotype was detected only a few times. The chain carries TRBV20-1 and TRBJ1-1, with a weak D call TRBD1 (6 bases). Trimming pared 0 bases from V and 3 bases from J, leaving 17 bases between. The CDR3 runs 16 residues. CDR1 is DFQATT, CDR2 SNEGSKA, per germline (reference sequence). The CDR3 sequence: CSARDAARGGDTEAFF. As DNA, the CDR3 is TGCAGTGCTAGAGATGCGGCCAGGGGAGGGGACACTGAAGCTTTCTTT.

The CDR3, as DNA: TGTGCCAGCAGTTACGACAGTCAATATGGCTACACCTTC. Its translation: CASSYDSQYGYTF. J is TRBJ1-2 and V is TRBV7-9; D possibly corresponds to TRBD1 (5 bases). V was pared by 6 bases and J by 5 bases, with 13 bases between. The CDR3 extends over 13 amino acids. Germline CDR1 reads SEHNR; CDR2 reads FQNEAQ (reference sequence). Looking up the rest from reference TRBV7-9 and TRBJ1-2 gives the full variable domain: DTGVSQNPRHKITKRGQNVTFRCDPISEHNRLYWYRQTLGQGPEFLTYFQNEAQLEKSRLLSDRFSAERPKGSFSTLEIQRTEQGDSAMYLCASSYDSQYGYTFGSGTRLTVV.

This clonotype has a count of ten or more. CDR3 nucleotides: TGTGCCAGTAGTATAAACCGGGACAGGGGGCGAAATACGCAGTATTTT. It translates to CASSINRDRGRNTQYF. V gene TRBV19 combines with J gene TRBJ2-3; 12 positions agree with TRBD1. V was clipped by 2 bases and J by 7 bases; unmatched bases: 7. Germline CDR1 is LNHDA and CDR2 is SQIVND (reference sequence). The CDR3 consists of 16 residues.

The CDR3 protein is CASSPTAVSAYEQYF. CDR3 DNA: TGTGCCAGCTCACCGACGGCAGTCTCCGCATACGAGCAGTACTTC. V gene TRBV18 combines with J gene TRBJ2-7; D gene unclear. This CDR3 has 15 residues. Trimming left V 3 bases short and J 4 bases short, with 16 bases between. The germline V gene has CDR1 KGHSH and CDR2 LQKENI.

The chain links TRBV12-3 or TRBV12-4 to TRBJ1-2; a possible D gene is TRBD1 (5 bases). The CDR3 is 14 residues long. Between the trimmed V and J ends, which lost 6 bases and 4 bases, there was a span of 15 bases. CDR3 region: CASRARDRFYGYTF. CDR3 coding DNA: TGTGCCAGCAGGGCCCGGGACCGATTCTATGGCTACACCTTC.